Given below is one T cell receptor beta chain in context. Its antigen remains unknown. The authors ran unsorted PBMC replicate PCRs on approximately 300 ng DNA, tens of thousands of T cell genomes. Source study methods: Junction-only immunoSEQ sequences carried no quality scores, so filtering differed. Measured with immunoSEQ multiplex PCR; TCRdb has only the in-frame clones, and not every one. That table is the source of V, J and clone size, and D and trimming were worked out from the DNA. The sample has fewer than 600,000 clones, roughly 80% seen once. Among the donors, all were Caucasian adults who lived in Nashville, Tennessee. This entry comes from a study of shared clonotypes between healthy human individuals. The study's findings and limits: The donor pool, a small one, limited the genetic and exposure-history diversity represented.

CDR1 is GTSNPN and CDR2 is SVGIG in the germline V gene (reference sequence). The CDR3 totals 13 residues. Source material: PBMCs. This receptor was obtained from a middle-aged woman in good health. Some clones in this sample may be carry-over from other donors' samples. This chain links TRBV30 with TRBJ2-3, with a possible D match to TRBD2 (6 bases). CDR3 region: CAEAGSGADTQYF. CDR3 nucleotide sequence: TGTGCAGAGGCGGGGTCAGGCGCAGATACGCAGTATTTT.